These 30 T cell receptor beta chains share one sample of origin, sequenced in a study of cytomegalovirus exposure and HLA in healthy donors. Profiling relied on immunoSEQ multiplex PCR, and the TCRdb table lists in-frame clones only, not all of them. This sample has 70,000 or so clones, with about 90% found just once. Specimen: PBMCs. Source of these receptors: a man younger than 30 in good health and CMV-seronegative.

CDR3 sequence: CASSDQDLGGYGYTF. In DNA, the CDR3 is TGTGCCAGCAGTGACCAAGACCTAGGCGGCTATGGCTACACCTTC. V and J are TRBV25-1 and TRBJ1-2; D gene ambiguous. V lost 3 bases to trimming and J lost 4 bases, with 15 bases between them. Germline loops: CDR1 MGHDK, CDR2 SYGVNS. The CDR3 sequence is 15 residues long.

The chain has TRBV20-1 and TRBJ1-2; unclear D gene. Germline V gives CDR1 DFQATT, CDR2 SNEGSKA (reference sequence). Trimming removed 6 bases at V and 8 bases at J, with 10 bases between. This CDR3 spans 10 amino acids. In DNA, the CDR3 is TGCAGTGCCACCCCGCGGGGCTACACCTTC. Protein product: CSATPRGYTF.

The V and J genes are TRBV5-1 and TRBJ2-2; 12 nucleotides agree with TRBD1. From germline, CDR1 is SGHRS and CDR2 YFSETQ. The CDR3 length is 18 residues. V lost 3 bases and J lost 4; bases outside the gene matches: 10. The CDR3 spells CASSWDRGLHPGTGELFF. CDR3 in DNA: TGCGCCAGCAGCTGGGACAGGGGGCTCCATCCTGGCACCGGGGAGCTGTTTTTT.

The J gene is TRBJ1-1, the V gene TRBV6-5, with no clear D. The V and J ends lost 5 bases and 4 bases respectively, with 17 bases between them. The V gene's germline CDR1 is MNHEY and CDR2 SVGAGI. The CDR3 contains 15 residues. The CDR3 bases are TGTGCCAGCAGTCCTTGGCAGGCCGTGGGCACTGAAGCTTTCTTT. This translates into CASSPWQAVGTEAFF.

V and J are TRBV29-1 and TRBJ2-3; 7 bases align to TRBD2. Trimming removed 4 bases from V and 0 bases from J; junction bases left unmatched: 10. CDR3 length: 16 residues. In germline, CDR1 is SQVTM, CDR2 ANQGSEA. The CDR3 DNA reads TGCAGCGTTGCGGCTAGCGGAATGACTAGCACAGATACGCAGTATTTT. This encodes CSVAASGMTSTDTQYF.

The chain joins TRBV7-2 to TRBJ2-3; 10 nucleotides agree with TRBD2. This CDR3 is 17 amino acids long. Germline-derived CDR1 and CDR2 are SGHTA and FQGNSA. V lost 1 base, J lost 3 bases, and 7 bases stayed unmatched. The CDR3 DNA is TGTGCCAGCAGCTTAGGAGTAGCGGGAGGATTGACAGATACGCAGTATTTT. Translating gives CASSLGVAGGLTDTQYF.

The chain carries TRBV13 and TRBJ2-3; 14 bases fit TRBD2. The V and J ends lost 4 bases and 8 bases, in that order; junction bases with no gene match: 8. The CDR3 extends over 16 amino acids. Germline V gene lookup returns CDR1 PRHDT and CDR2 FYEKMQ (reference sequence). CDR3 region: CASSWGLAGDGGTQYF. The DNA for the CDR3 is TGTGCCAGCAGCTGGGGACTAGCGGGAGATGGCGGTACGCAGTATTTT.

V and J are TRBV6-4 and TRBJ2-2; no definite D call. Trimming took off 0 bases at V and 4 bases at J, with 3 bases between the two ends. Germline V CDR1 and CDR2: MRHNA, SNTAGT. The CDR3 spans 13 residues. The CDR3 loop reads CASSDSSTGELFF. The CDR3 DNA sequence: TGTGCCAGCAGTGACTCTAGCACCGGGGAGCTGTTTTTT.

This clone turned up a few times. This rearrangement joins TRBV6-5 to TRBJ1-2; 10 bases map to TRBD1. V shed 0 bases and J 7 bases; nucleotides not matched to a gene: 5. CDR1 and CDR2 (germline): MNHEY, SVGAGI. CDR3 size: 15 residues. The CDR3, as DNA: TGTGCCAGCAGTTACTCCACCCGACAGGGGGCTGGCTACACCTTC. This sequence encodes CASSYSTRQGAGYTF.

This chain connects TRBV29-1 to TRBJ2-7, with a weak D call TRBD1 (6 bases). V lost 4 bases, J lost 3 bases, and 10 bases lay in between. The CDR3 is 12 amino acids. Germline V gene lookup returns CDR1 SQVTM and CDR2 ANQGSEA. DNA of the CDR3: TGCAGCGTTGTGACAGGAGACTACGAGCAGTACTTC. It codes for CSVVTGDYEQYF.

This chain links TRBV4-3 with TRBJ1-2; the D is unclear. CDR1 and CDR2 from the germline V gene are LGHNA and YSLEER. This CDR3 has 17 amino acids. V was clipped by 1 base and J by 0 bases, with 15 bases between them. The CDR3: CASSQAVSYTSNYGYTF. The CDR3 DNA follows: TGCGCCAGCAGCCAAGCAGTCTCTTACACCTCTAACTATGGCTACACCTTC.

The chain joins TRBV10-3 to TRBJ2-1; 9 nucleotides align to TRBD1. Germline-derived CDR1 and CDR2 are ENHRY and SYGVKD. V lost 0 bases, J lost 5 bases, and 8 bases stayed unmatched. The CDR3 length is 17 residues. The CDR3 protein is CAISESMGQGPNNEQFF. Written as DNA, the CDR3 is TGTGCCATCAGTGAGTCGATGGGACAGGGACCGAACAATGAGCAGTTCTTC.

In DNA, the CDR3 is TGTGCCAGCAGCCTCTTCGCGAGCGGGAGGTCCTACGAGCAGTACTTC. Its translation: CASSLFASGRSYEQYF. The rearrangement links TRBV5-8 to TRBJ2-7; TRBD2 agrees at 9 bases. The V gene's germline CDR1 is SGHTS and CDR2 YDEGEE. J was trimmed by 1 base and V by 4 bases; bases with no gene match: 9. The CDR3 is made up of 16 amino acids.

J is TRBJ2-2 and V is TRBV12-5; 8 nucleotides line up with TRBD2. Germline V gene lookup returns CDR1 LGHNT and CDR2 FRNRAP. The CDR3 is 18 amino acids. Unmatched junction bases numbered 11, after V lost 0 bases and J lost 5 bases. The CDR3 reads CASGLVLGGAGVTGELFF. The CDR3 DNA reads as TGTGCTAGTGGTTTGGTACTAGGCGGAGCGGGAGTAACCGGGGAGCTGTTTTTT.

The chain employs TRBV27 and TRBJ2-7; tentatively, D is TRBD1 (6 bases). The CDR3 spans 15 residues. Germline V lookup: CDR1 MNHEY, CDR2 SMNVEV (reference sequence). Trimming shortened V by 5 bases and J by 1 base, and 15 bases separated the two germline ends. The CDR3 here is CASSGGRGRSYEQYF. CDR3 sequence (DNA): TGTGCCAGCAGTGGGGGCCGGGGACGGTCCTACGAGCAGTACTTC.

The rearrangement uses TRBV30 and TRBJ2-1; D remains unclear. This CDR3 region has 11 residues. The germline gives CDR1 GTSNPN, CDR2 SVGIG (reference sequence). V lost 0 bases, J lost 8 bases, and 5 bases lay in between. CDR3 coding DNA: TGTGCCTGGAGTGTCCTCGATGAGCAGTTCTTC. Its protein is CAWSVLDEQFF.

The V call is TRBV21-1, the J call TRBJ2-3; TRBD1 was called by the table and not checked on the DNA. TRBV21-1 is marked as a pseudogene. This CDR3 comprises 15 residues. The CDR3 loop is CASSKRTGKTDTQYF. The CDR3 DNA is TGTGCCAGCAGCAAAAGGACAGGGAAGACAGATACGCAGTATTTT.

The chain uses TRBV19 and TRBJ1-5; D unresolved. CDR3 size: 13 residues. Looked up from germline, CDR1 is LNHDA and CDR2 is SQIVND (reference sequence). Trimming stripped 1 base from V and 7 bases from J, with 8 bases between. The CDR3 DNA follows: TGTGCCAGTAGTATAGCCGATGGCCAGCCCCAGCATTTT. The encoded protein is CASSIADGQPQHF. Full variable domain (rest looked up from reference TRBV19 and TRBJ1-5): DGGITQSPKYLFRKEGQNVTLSCEQNLNHDAMYWYRQDPGQGLRLIYYSQIVNDFQKGDIAEGYSVSREKKESFPLTVTSAQKNPTAFYLCASSIADGQPQHFGDGTRLSIL.

The chain joins TRBV4-3 to TRBJ1-1; a weak D match, TRBD1 (6 bases). This CDR3 contains 13 residues. Trimming stripped 4 bases from V and 3 bases from J, with 9 bases between. From germline, CDR1 is LGHNA and CDR2 YSLEER. The CDR3 sequence: CASSRNRDTEAFF. The CDR3 nucleotides read TGCGCCAGCAGCCGTAACAGGGACACTGAAGCTTTCTTT.

The genes are TRBV4-3 and TRBJ2-1; D gene unclear. CDR1 is LGHNA, CDR2 YSLEER, per germline. Trimming removed 1 base from V and 0 bases from J, with 7 bases in between. The CDR3 has 15 amino acids. CDR3 in amino acids: CASSQGISSYNEQFF. CDR3 sequence (DNA): TGCGCCAGCAGCCAAGGCATCAGCTCCTACAATGAGCAGTTCTTC.

The chain carries TRBV5-1 and TRBJ1-1; 9 bases align to TRBD1. Trimming at V came to 0 bases and at J to 5 bases, leaving 11 bases not matched to a gene. This CDR3 is built from 17 residues. The germline V gene encodes CDR1 SGHRS and CDR2 YFSETQ. The CDR3 loop reads CASSLVEQGALGTEAFF. The CDR3 bases are TGCGCCAGCAGCTTGGTGGAACAGGGGGCCTTGGGTACTGAAGCTTTCTTT.

The chain joins TRBV5-1 to TRBJ1-5; tentatively, D is TRBD1 (5 bases). V shed 0 bases and J shed 4 bases, with 8 bases lying between them. Per the germline V gene, CDR1 is SGHRS and CDR2 is YFSETQ. The CDR3 covers 14 residues. CDR3 DNA: TGCGCCAGCAGCTTGGGGGGGGTAAATCAGCCCCAGCATTTT. Encoded protein: CASSLGGVNQPQHF.

The chain links TRBV5-1 to TRBJ2-2, with D perhaps matching TRBD2 (5 bases). V dropped 6 bases and J dropped 2 bases, with 14 bases sitting between them. This CDR3 has 15 amino acids. Germline V gene lookup returns CDR1 SGHRS and CDR2 YFSETQ. Written as DNA, the CDR3 is TGCGCCAGCACCTTTTCCAGACTAAACACCGGGGAGCTGTTTTTT. As protein: CASTFSRLNTGELFF.

The chain recombines TRBV7-9 with TRBJ2-1; D is uncertain. Trimming cost V 2 bases and J 6 bases, with 11 bases left between them. Germline V gene sequence: CDR1 SEHNR, CDR2 FQNEAQ (reference sequence). This CDR3 has 14 amino acids. The CDR3 DNA reads as TGTGCCAGCAGCTTACCGTGGCGCGGCAATGAGCAGTTCTTC. Amino acid sequence: CASSLPWRGNEQFF.

This clone was seen a single time. The chain combines TRBV28 with TRBJ2-5; D is unclear. The CDR3 runs to 15 residues. Germline CDR1 MDHEN, CDR2 SYDVKM. Deletions cut 7 bases from V and 1 base from J, with 16 bases between. For the CDR3, the DNA is TGTGCCAGCAATAATATAGGCACTACCCAAGAGACCCAGTACTTC. It codes for CASNNIGTTQETQYF.

This sequence joins TRBV19 and TRBJ1-5; no reliable D call. The CDR3 runs to 18 residues. Germline lookup yields CDR1 LNHDA and CDR2 SQIVND (reference sequence). Trimming pared 1 base from V and 0 bases from J, leaving 16 bases between. DNA of the CDR3: TGTGCCAGTAGTATAGTGGTCTGGGCCAGCTATAGCAATCAGCCCCAGCATTTT. This codes for CASSIVVWASYSNQPQHF.

Comment on this clone: The junction shows a germline mismatch at one end, possibly a read error. This sequence joins TRBV7-7 and TRBJ2-3; D might be TRBD2 (5 bases). The CDR3 runs to 14 residues. Germline V gene lookup returns CDR1 SSHAT and CDR2 FNYEAQ (reference sequence). The DNA of the CDR3 is TGTGCTAGCAGCTCCCGACTAAACACAGATACGCAGTATTTT. Amino acid sequence: CASSSRLNTDTQYF.

Written as DNA, the CDR3 is TGTGCCAGCAGTGAGGCCCAGCCCCAGCATTTT. Translating it yields CASSEAQPQHF. The chain joins TRBV6-1 to TRBJ1-5; D remains ambiguous. The CDR3 has 11 amino acids. The germline V gene has CDR1 MNHNS and CDR2 SASEGT. Trimming took off 3 bases at V and 7 bases at J, with 4 bases between the two ends.

The chain couples TRBV28 to TRBJ2-7; 12 bases are a match to TRBD1. Germline V gene lookup returns CDR1 MDHEN and CDR2 SYDVKM. With 1 base clipped from V and 6 bases from J, the junction kept 7 bases outside the gene matches. The CDR3 runs 16 residues. The CDR3 reads CASSLFLGTGGVEQYF. In nucleotides, the CDR3 is TGTGCCAGCAGTTTATTTCTAGGGACAGGGGGCGTCGAGCAGTACTTC. Full variable domain (rest looked up from reference TRBV28 and TRBJ2-7): DVKVTQSSRYLVKRTGEKVFLECVQDMDHENMFWYRQDPGLGLRLIYFSYDVKMKEKGDIPEGYSVSREKKERFSLILESASTNQTSMYLCASSLFLGTGGVEQYFGPGTRLTVT.

This chain uses TRBV7-2 with TRBJ2-7; perhaps TRBD2 as D (5 bases). Per germline, CDR1 SGHTA and CDR2 FQGNSA. V shed 3 bases and J shed 7 bases, with 10 bases lying between them. The CDR3 is 12 residues long. CDR3: CASSFPSGEQYF. CDR3 DNA sequence: TGTGCCAGCAGCTTTCCTTCGGGGGAGCAGTACTTC.